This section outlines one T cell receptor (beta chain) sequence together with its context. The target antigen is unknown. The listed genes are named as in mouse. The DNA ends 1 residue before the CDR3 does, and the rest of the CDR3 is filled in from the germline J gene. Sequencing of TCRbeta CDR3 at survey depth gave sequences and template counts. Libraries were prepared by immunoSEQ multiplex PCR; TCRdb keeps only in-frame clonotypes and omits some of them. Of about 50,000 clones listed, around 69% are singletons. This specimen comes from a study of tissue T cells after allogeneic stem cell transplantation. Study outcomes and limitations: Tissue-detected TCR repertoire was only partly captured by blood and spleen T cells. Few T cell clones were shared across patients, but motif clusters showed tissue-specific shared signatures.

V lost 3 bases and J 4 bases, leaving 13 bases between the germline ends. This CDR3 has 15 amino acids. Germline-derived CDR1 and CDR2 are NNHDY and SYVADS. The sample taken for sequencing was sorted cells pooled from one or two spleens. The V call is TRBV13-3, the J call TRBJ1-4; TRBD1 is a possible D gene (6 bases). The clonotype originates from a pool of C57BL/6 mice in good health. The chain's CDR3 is CASSVGARNNERLFF. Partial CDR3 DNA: TGTGCCAGCAGTGTGGGGGCGCGGAACAACGAAAGATTATTT.